This TCR beta chain was captured by sequencing in a study of blood T cell repertoires in COVID-19. Seattle's cohort entered during active infection and was followed longitudinally. As processed by the authors: Using reference gene primer amplification, nucleated cell counts were estimated. Clones were sequenced by immunoSEQ multiplex PCR, and TCRdb holds only the in-frame ones, with some missing. Clone size and the V and J calls come from that table; the DNA yielded D and trimming. Of approximately 70,000 clones detected, 90% to 95% appear once; the ten largest clones hold 6% to 7.5%. The V gene's germline CDR1 is SGHRS and CDR2 YFSETQ. The CDR3 contains 15 residues. V lost 4 bases to trimming and J lost 2 bases; unmatched junction nucleotides: 8.

The sample was peripheral blood. The source is a man aged 35-49 years with COVID-19, enrolled during active disease. This chain joins TRBV5-1 and TRBJ2-7; 8 positions agree with TRBD2. The CDR3 spells CASSIASGQTYEQYF. CDR3 sequence (DNA): TGCGCCAGCAGCATAGCTAGCGGGCAAACCTACGAGCAGTACTTC.